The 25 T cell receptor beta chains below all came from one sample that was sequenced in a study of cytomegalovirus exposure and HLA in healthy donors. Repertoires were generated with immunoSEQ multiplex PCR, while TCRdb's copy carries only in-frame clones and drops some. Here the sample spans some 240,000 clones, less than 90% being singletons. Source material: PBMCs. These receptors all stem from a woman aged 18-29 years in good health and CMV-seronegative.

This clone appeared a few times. The CDR3 nucleotides read TGTGCCAGCTTACAGGGGGCTGGGGCCAACGTCCTGACTTTC. It codes for CASLQGAGANVLTF. This chain joins TRBV2 and TRBJ2-6, with 8 bases aligning to TRBD1. The J segment lost 2 bases and the V segment lost 8 bases, leaving 2 bases of the junction unmatched. Germline lookup yields CDR1 SNHLY and CDR2 FYNNEI. The CDR3 spans 14 residues.

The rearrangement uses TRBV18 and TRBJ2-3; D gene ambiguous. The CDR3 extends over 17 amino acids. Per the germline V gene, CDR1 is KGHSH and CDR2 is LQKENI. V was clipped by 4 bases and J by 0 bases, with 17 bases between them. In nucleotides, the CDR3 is TGTGCCAGCTCACTAATGATGGAACTAACTAGCACAGATACGCAGTATTTT. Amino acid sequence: CASSLMMELTSTDTQYF.

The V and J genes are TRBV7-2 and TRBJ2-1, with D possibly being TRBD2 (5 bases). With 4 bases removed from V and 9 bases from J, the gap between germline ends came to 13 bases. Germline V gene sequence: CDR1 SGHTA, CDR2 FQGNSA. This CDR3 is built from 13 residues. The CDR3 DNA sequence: TGTGCCAGCAGCTCCGGCCGTGGAGGTGAGCAGTTCTTC. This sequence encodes CASSSGRGGEQFF.

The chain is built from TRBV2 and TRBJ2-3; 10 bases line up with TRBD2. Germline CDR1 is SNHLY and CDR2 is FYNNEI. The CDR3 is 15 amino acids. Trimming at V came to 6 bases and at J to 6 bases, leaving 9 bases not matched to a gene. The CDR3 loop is CASRPLAGRGDTQYF. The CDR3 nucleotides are TGTGCCAGCAGGCCACTAGCGGGGAGAGGCGATACGCAGTATTTT.

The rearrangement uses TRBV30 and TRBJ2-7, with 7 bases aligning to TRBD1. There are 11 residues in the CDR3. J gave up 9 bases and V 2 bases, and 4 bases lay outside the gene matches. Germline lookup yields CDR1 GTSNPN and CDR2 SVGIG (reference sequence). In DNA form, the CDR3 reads TGTGCCTGGAGTATAACAGGGGCGCAGTACTTC. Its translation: CAWSITGAQYF.

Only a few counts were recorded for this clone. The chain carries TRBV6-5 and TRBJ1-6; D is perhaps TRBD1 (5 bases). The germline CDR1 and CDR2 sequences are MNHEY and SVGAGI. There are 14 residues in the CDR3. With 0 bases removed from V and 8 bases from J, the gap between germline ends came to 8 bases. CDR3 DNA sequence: TGTGCCAGCAGTTACTCGCAGGGCTATTCACCCCTCCACTTT. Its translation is CASSYSQGYSPLHF.

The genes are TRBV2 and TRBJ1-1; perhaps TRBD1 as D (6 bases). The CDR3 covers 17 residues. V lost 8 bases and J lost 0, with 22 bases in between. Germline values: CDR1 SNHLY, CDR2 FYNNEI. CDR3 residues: CASGGTLTGSMNTEAFF. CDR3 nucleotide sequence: TGTGCCAGCGGTGGAACCCTGACAGGCTCCATGAACACTGAAGCTTTCTTT.

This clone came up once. CDR3 loop: CASSSDRGGNEKLFF. CDR3 in DNA: TGTGCCAGCAGTTCCGACCGGGGTGGGAATGAAAAACTGTTTTTT. The genes are TRBV2 and TRBJ1-4; D gene ambiguous. The CDR3 runs 15 residues. The V gene's germline CDR1 is SNHLY and CDR2 FYNNEI. Trimming removed 5 bases at V and 5 bases at J, with 15 bases between. Looking up the rest from reference TRBV2 and TRBJ1-4 gives the full variable domain: EPEVTQTPSHQVTQMGQEVILRCVPISNHLYFYWYRQILGQKVEFLVSFYNNEISEKSEIFDDQFSVERPDGSNFTLKIRSTKLEDSAMYFCASSSDRGGNEKLFFGSGTQLSVL.

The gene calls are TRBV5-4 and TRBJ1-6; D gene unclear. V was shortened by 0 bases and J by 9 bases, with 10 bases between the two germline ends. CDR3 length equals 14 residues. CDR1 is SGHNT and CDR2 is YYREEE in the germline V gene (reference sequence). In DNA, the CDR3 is TGTGCCAGCAGCTTGGCCACCGGAGGTTCACCCCTCCACTTT. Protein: CASSLATGGSPLHF.

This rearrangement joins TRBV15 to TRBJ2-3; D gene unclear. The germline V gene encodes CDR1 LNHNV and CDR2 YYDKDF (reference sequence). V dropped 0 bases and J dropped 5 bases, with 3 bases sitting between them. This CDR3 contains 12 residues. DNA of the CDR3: TGTGCCACCAGCAGAGAGGTAGATACGCAGTATTTT. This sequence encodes CATSREVDTQYF.

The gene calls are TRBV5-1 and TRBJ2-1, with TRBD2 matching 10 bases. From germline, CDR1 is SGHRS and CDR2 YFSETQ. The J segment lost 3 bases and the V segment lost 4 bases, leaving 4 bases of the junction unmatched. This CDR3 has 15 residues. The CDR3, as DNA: TGCGCCAGCAGCCCCCTAGCGGGGGACTACAATGAGCAGTTCTTC. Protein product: CASSPLAGDYNEQFF.

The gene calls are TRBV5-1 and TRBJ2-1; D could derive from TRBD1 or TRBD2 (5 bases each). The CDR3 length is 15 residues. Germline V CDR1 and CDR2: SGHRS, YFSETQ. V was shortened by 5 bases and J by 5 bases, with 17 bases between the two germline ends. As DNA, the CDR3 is TGCGCCAGCAGGGGGCGAGGGGCAGCAAACAATGAGCAGTTCTTC. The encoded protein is CASRGRGAANNEQFF.

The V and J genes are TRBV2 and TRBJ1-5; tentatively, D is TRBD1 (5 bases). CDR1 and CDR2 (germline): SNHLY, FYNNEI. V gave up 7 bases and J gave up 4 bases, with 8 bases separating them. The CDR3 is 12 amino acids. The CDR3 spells CASMAGNQPQHF. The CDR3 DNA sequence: TGTGCCAGCATGGCAGGGAATCAGCCCCAGCATTTT.

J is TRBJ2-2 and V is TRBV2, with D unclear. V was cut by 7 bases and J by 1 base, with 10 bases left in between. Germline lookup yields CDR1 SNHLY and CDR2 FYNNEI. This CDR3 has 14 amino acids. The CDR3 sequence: CASISQGNTGELFF. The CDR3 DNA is TGTGCCAGCATCTCCCAAGGGAACACCGGGGAGCTGTTTTTT.

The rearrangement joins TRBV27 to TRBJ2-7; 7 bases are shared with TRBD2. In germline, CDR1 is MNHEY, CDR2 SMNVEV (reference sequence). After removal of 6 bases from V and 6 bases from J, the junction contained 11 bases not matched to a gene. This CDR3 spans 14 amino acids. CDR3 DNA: TGTGCCAGCAGCCCCGGGGCGGGAGTAGGCGAGCAGTACTTC. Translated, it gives CASSPGAGVGEQYF.

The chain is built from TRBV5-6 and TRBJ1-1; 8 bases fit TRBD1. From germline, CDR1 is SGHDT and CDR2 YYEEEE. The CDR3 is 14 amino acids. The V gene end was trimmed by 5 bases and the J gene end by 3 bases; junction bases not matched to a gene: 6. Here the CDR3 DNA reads TGTGCCAGCAGTTTGACAGGGGCTTACACTGAAGCTTTCTTT. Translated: CASSLTGAYTEAFF.

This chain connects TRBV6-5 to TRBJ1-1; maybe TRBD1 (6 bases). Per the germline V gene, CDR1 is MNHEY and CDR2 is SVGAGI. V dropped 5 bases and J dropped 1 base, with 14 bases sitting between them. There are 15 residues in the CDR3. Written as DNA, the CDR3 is TGTGCCAGCAGTCCCCGGGACACCGCGAACACTGAAGCTTTCTTT. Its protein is CASSPRDTANTEAFF.

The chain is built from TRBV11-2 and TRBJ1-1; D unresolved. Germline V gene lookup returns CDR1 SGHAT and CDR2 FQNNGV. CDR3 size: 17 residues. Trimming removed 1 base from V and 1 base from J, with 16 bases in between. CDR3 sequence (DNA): TGTGCCAGCAGCTTAGGGCCAGGACGAAGGGCGAACACTGAAGCTTTCTTT. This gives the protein CASSLGPGRRANTEAFF.

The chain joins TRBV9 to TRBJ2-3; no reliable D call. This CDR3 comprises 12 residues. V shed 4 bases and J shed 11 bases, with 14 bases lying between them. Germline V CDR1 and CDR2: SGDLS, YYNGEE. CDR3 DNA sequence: TGTGCCAGCAGCCCTTACGGCATGAAGCAGTATTTT. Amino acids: CASSPYGMKQYF.

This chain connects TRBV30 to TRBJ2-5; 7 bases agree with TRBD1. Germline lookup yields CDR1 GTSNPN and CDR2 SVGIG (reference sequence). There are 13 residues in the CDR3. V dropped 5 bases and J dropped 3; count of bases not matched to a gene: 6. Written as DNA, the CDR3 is TGTGCCTGGCAGAATGGACAGGAAGAGACCCAGTACTTC. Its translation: CAWQNGQEETQYF.

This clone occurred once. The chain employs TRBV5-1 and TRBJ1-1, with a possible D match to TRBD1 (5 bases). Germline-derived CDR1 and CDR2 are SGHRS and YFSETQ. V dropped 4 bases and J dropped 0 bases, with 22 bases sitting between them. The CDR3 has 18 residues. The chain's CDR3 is CASSNLPAGSPMNTEAFF. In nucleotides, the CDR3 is TGCGCCAGCAGCAACCTTCCGGCAGGGAGCCCCATGAACACTGAAGCTTTCTTT. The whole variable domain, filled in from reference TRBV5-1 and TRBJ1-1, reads KAGVTQTPRYLIKTRGQQVTLSCSPISGHRSVSWYQQTPGQGLQFLFEYFSETQRNKGNFPGRFSGRQFSNSRSEMNVSTLELGDSALYLCASSNLPAGSPMNTEAFFGQGTRLTVV.

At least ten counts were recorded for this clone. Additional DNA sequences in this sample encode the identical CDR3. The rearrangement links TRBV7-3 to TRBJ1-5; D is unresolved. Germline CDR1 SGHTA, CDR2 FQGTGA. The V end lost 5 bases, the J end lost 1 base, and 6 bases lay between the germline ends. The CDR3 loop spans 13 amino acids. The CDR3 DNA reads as TGTGCCAGCAGCCTCGACAGCAATCAGCCCCAGCATTTT. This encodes CASSLDSNQPQHF.

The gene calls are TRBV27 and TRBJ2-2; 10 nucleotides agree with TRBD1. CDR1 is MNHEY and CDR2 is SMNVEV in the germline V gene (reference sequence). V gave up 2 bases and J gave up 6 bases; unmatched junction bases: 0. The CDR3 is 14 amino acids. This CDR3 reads CASSLGTGAGELFF. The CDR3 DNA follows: TGTGCCAGCAGTTTAGGGACAGGGGCCGGGGAGCTGTTTTTT.

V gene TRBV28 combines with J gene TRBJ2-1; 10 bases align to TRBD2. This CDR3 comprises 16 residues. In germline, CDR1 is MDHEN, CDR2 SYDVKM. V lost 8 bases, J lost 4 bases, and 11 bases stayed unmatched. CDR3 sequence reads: CASESLGTSEYNEQFF. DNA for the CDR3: TGTGCCAGCGAAAGCCTCGGGACTAGCGAGTACAATGAGCAGTTCTTC.

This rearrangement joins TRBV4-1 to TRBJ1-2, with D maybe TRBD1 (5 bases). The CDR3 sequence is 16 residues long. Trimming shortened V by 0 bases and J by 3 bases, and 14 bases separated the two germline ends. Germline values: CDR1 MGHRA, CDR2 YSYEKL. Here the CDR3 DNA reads TGCGCCAGCAGCCAAGAAATGGGAGGGACCTACTATGGCTACACCTTC. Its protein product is CASSQEMGGTYYGYTF.